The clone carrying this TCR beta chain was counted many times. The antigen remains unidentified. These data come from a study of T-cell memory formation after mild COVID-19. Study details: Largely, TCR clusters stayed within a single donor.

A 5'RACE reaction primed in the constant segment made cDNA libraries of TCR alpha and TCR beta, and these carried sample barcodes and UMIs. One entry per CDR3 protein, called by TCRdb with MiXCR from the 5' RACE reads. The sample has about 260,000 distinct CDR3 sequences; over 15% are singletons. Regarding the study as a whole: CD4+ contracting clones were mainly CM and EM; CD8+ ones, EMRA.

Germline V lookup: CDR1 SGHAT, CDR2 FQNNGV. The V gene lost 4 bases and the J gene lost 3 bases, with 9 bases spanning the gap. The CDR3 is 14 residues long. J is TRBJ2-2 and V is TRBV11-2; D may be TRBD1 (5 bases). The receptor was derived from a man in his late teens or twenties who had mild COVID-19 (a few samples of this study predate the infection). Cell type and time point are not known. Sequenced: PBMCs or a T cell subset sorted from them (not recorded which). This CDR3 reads CASSSPGHTGELFF. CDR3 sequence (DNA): TGTGCCAGCAGCTCCCCAGGGCACACCGGGGAGCTGTTTTTT.